This T cell receptor beta chain stems from a study of blood T cell repertoires in COVID-19. As for the study in general: Sample material is recorded as cDNA or gDNA derived from T cells, B-cell-depleted T cells, or PBMCs.

This CDR3 comprises 18 residues. The junction had 15 bases not matched to a gene; V was cut back by 9 bases and J by 2 bases. CDR1 is LNHNV and CDR2 is YYDKDF in the germline V gene (reference sequence). The method was immunoSEQ multiplex PCR; TCRdb's version includes in-frame clones alone and lacks a portion of them. The sample shows some 190,000 clones, about 80% of them seen only once. The chain recombines TRBV15 with TRBJ1-3; 11 nucleotides line up with TRBD1. The TCR was taken from a man between 60 and 75 years old with acute or convalescent COVID-19. What was sequenced was peripheral blood. The chain's CDR3 is CATRPGQGGSRPGNTIYF. Written as DNA, the CDR3 is TGTGCCACTCGGCCGGGACAGGGGGGTTCTCGTCCTGGAAACACCATATATTTT.